The next 29 T cell receptor beta chains were all read from a single sample in a study of human CD8 memory T cell subsets. A UMI-labeled 5' RACE approach was the method that produced the TCR beta libraries. TCRdb reprocessed the 5' RACE reads and reports one entry per CDR3 protein, with no DNA. Its table records several thousand distinct CDR3 sequences. The specimen was CD8+ T cells from PBMCs. The receptors derive from a human donor in good health.

This chain uses TRBV28 with TRBJ1-5; TCRdb names TRBD1, which stays unverified in the absence of DNA. The germline V gene encodes CDR1 MDHEN and CDR2 SYDVKM. This CDR3 is 14 amino acids long. CDR3 protein: CATTSGGADQPQHF.

The CDR3 loop is CASQKSPGLALSSYNEQFF. The chain uses TRBV28 and TRBJ2-1; TCRdb's D call of TRBD2 is untestable without DNA. The CDR3 loop spans 19 amino acids. CDR1 is MDHEN, CDR2 SYDVKM, per germline.

The rearrangement links TRBV5-6 to TRBJ2-1; TCRdb calls TRBD2, which cannot be checked without DNA. This CDR3 contains 14 residues. CDR1 and CDR2 from the germline V gene are SGHDT and YYEEEE. The CDR3 reads CASSFLLADNEQFF.

V gene TRBV7-8 combines with J gene TRBJ2-7; TCRdb proposes TRBD1, but this gene call is untestable without DNA. The CDR3 extends over 16 amino acids. CDR1 and CDR2 (germline): SGHVS, FQNEAQ. The CDR3 reads CASSPGGTPGPYEQYF.

The rearrangement uses TRBV29-1 and TRBJ2-7; the TCRdb D gene call, TRBD1, has no DNA to confirm it. The CDR3 consists of 15 residues. Germline-derived CDR1 and CDR2 are SQVTM and ANQGSEA. This CDR3 is CSVATPGQGTGEQYF.

V usage is TRBV7-6 and J usage is TRBJ1-1. Germline assignment: CDR1 SGHVS and CDR2 FNYEAQ. The CDR3 is made up of 13 amino acids. The CDR3 is CASSPLTGTRAFF.

This clonotype is classed as large by frequency. The rearrangement links TRBV29-1 to TRBJ2-1; TCRdb's D call, TRBD2, is unchecked because there is no DNA. Germline loops: CDR1 SQVTM, CDR2 ANQGSEA. CDR3 length: 16 amino acids. The CDR3 sequence is CSISSGSPSSYNEQFF.

V is TRBV29-1 and J is TRBJ2-3; TCRdb's D call of TRBD1 is untestable without DNA. The CDR3 runs to 12 residues. Per germline, CDR1 SQVTM and CDR2 ANQGSEA. CDR3 sequence: CSVRGSTDTQYF.

The chain joins TRBV7-9 to TRBJ1-1. Germline V lookup: CDR1 SEHNR, CDR2 FQNEAQ (reference sequence). This CDR3 has 13 amino acids. This CDR3 reads CASIKEAGTEAFF.

The J gene is TRBJ2-1, the V gene TRBV11-2; absent DNA, TCRdb's TRBD2 call cannot be checked. The CDR3 contains 15 residues. In germline, CDR1 is SGHAT, CDR2 FQNNGV. CDR3 protein: CASSLDGLAGNEQFF. Together with reference TRBV11-2 and TRBJ2-1, the CDR3 gives the full variable domain: EAGVAQSPRYKIIEKRQSVAFWCNPISGHATLYWYQQILGQGPKLLIQFQNNGVVDDSQLPKDRFSAERLKGVDSTLKIQPAKLEDSAVYLCASSLDGLAGNEQFFGPGTRLTVL.

The rearrangement uses TRBV12-3 or TRBV12-4 and TRBJ2-5; TCRdb's D call of TRBD2 is untestable without DNA. This CDR3 has 19 residues. CDR3 loop: CASSPFGGLAGPKEETQYF.

V is TRBV28 and J is TRBJ2-1; TCRdb proposes TRBD2, but this gene call is untestable without DNA. Germline CDR1 is MDHEN and CDR2 is SYDVKM. The CDR3 spans 14 residues. CDR3 sequence reads: CASSPRTSDNEQFF. The full variable domain, completed using reference TRBV28 and TRBJ2-1, is DVKVTQSSRYLVKRTGEKVFLECVQDMDHENMFWYRQDPGLGLRLIYFSYDVKMKEKGDIPEGYSVSREKKERFSLILESASTNQTSMYLCASSPRTSDNEQFFGPGTRLTVL.

This clonotype shows up as medium-sized by frequency. This chain joins TRBV29-1 and TRBJ1-1; checking the TCRdb D call of TRBD1 is not possible without DNA. The CDR3 spans 11 residues. The germline gives CDR1 SQVTM, CDR2 ANQGSEA. The CDR3 sequence is CSVWGDTEAFF.

The rearrangement uses TRBV5-1 and TRBJ2-7. This CDR3 comprises 12 residues. Germline values: CDR1 SGHRS, CDR2 YFSETQ. Here the CDR3 reads CASRGPYDEQYF.

This clonotype is called medium-sized (0.01 to 0.1%) based on its frequency. This chain connects TRBV19 to TRBJ2-5. Germline V gene lookup returns CDR1 LNHDA and CDR2 SQIVND (reference sequence). This CDR3 contains 13 residues. The CDR3 is CASSSAAQETQYF.

The V call is TRBV20-1, the J call TRBJ2-1; TCRdb outputs TRBD2, but without DNA this stays unchecked. CDR3 length: 16 amino acids. Germline CDR1 and CDR2: DFQATT and SNEGSKA (reference sequence). CDR3 in amino acids: CSARPLGAGTVNEQFF.

CDR3 region: CASIQSGVGNEQFF. The V gene is TRBV27, the J gene TRBJ2-1; TCRdb's D gene call, TRBD1, goes unchecked for lack of DNA. CDR3 length: 14 residues. CDR1 is MNHEY, CDR2 SMNVEV, per germline (reference sequence).

The chain carries TRBV6-5 and TRBJ2-7. Germline CDR1 reads MNHEY; CDR2 reads SVGAGI. CDR3 length: 13 residues. CDR3: CASSYSAAIEQYF.

The V call is TRBV20-1, the J call TRBJ2-3; without DNA, the TCRdb call of TRBD1 cannot be checked. From germline, CDR1 is DFQATT and CDR2 SNEGSKA (reference sequence). CDR3 length: 15 amino acids. CDR3 region: CSALQDRFPTDTQYF.

This chain links TRBV29-1 with TRBJ2-7; absent DNA, TCRdb's TRBD1 call cannot be checked. Germline loops: CDR1 SQVTM, CDR2 ANQGSEA. The CDR3 length is 13 residues. The CDR3 is CSVDGTGGNEQYF.

The J gene is TRBJ2-5, the V gene TRBV27; TCRdb reports TRBD1, a call that lacks DNA to check it against. CDR3 length equals 14 residues. Germline loops: CDR1 MNHEY, CDR2 SMNVEV (reference sequence). The chain's CDR3 is CASSHDRGVGAQYF.

The CDR3 loop reads CAISEPFRGGQDTQYF. V and J are TRBV10-3 and TRBJ2-3; the D gene TCRdb calls, TRBD1, cannot be checked with no DNA. The germline V gene encodes CDR1 ENHRY and CDR2 SYGVKD. The CDR3 runs to 16 residues.

This chain connects TRBV20-1 to TRBJ2-7; without DNA, the TCRdb call of TRBD2 cannot be checked. This CDR3 region has 14 residues. Per the germline V gene, CDR1 is DFQATT and CDR2 is SNEGSKA (reference sequence). This CDR3 reads CSARLAPSSYEQYF.

The chain joins TRBV20-1 to TRBJ2-3. Germline V gene sequence: CDR1 DFQATT, CDR2 SNEGSKA (reference sequence). The CDR3 is 15 residues long. CDR3 loop: CSAREHYSSTDTQYF.

The J gene is TRBJ2-3, the V gene TRBV7-9; TCRdb designates TRBD1, a call that cannot be tested without DNA. The CDR3 totals 14 residues. Looked up from germline, CDR1 is SEHNR and CDR2 is FQNEAQ (reference sequence). CDR3 amino acids: CASSSRTVTDTQYF.

Its frequency marks this clonotype as medium-sized. The chain employs TRBV20-1 and TRBJ2-5; lacking DNA, the TRBD2 call made by TCRdb goes unchecked. There are 17 residues in the CDR3. Germline CDR1 and CDR2: DFQATT and SNEGSKA (reference sequence). The CDR3 protein is CSARETSGRPFQETQYF.

This clonotype is classed as medium-sized by frequency. The chain combines TRBV29-1 with TRBJ2-7; the TCRdb call, TRBD2, lacks DNA for checking. The CDR3 length is 13 residues. In germline, CDR1 is SQVTM, CDR2 ANQGSEA. Here the CDR3 reads CSVEKGEGYEQYF.

Judged by frequency, this clonotype is medium-sized. The V call is TRBV20-1, the J call TRBJ2-3; TCRdb's assignment of TRBD1 cannot be checked, as there is no DNA. The length of the CDR3 is 13 residues. Germline V CDR1 and CDR2: DFQATT, SNEGSKA (reference sequence). The CDR3 loop is CSAPGGGADTQYF.

This chain joins TRBV5-1 and TRBJ2-1; the TRBD1 assignment by TCRdb is unverifiable without DNA. Germline assignment: CDR1 SGHRS and CDR2 YFSETQ. This CDR3 spans 13 amino acids. The CDR3 loop reads CASSLEGADEQFF.